The TCR beta chain under discussion was sequenced for a study of OX40 agonist ivuxolimab in advanced cancers. The CDR3 is 16 amino acids. With V trimmed by 4 bases and J by 6 bases, 11 bases remained unmatched. In germline, CDR1 is SQVTM, CDR2 ANQGSEA. TCRdb's table, derived via immunoSEQ multiplex PCR, lists solely in-frame clones and lacks some. Seen here are around 67,000 clones, roughly four fifths observed once, and the top ten hold 0.65% to 0.85%. This clone was counted a single time. The input for sequencing was CD4+ or CD8+ T cells sorted from blood, taken in a trial of the OX40 agonist ivuxolimab. This TCR was sampled from an adult with an advanced solid tumor such as melanoma, head and neck, liver or kidney cancer. The chain combines TRBV29-1 with TRBJ2-1; 11 nucleotides agree with TRBD2. As DNA, the CDR3 is TGCAGCGTTGTCCTTATGACTAGCGGGATAGGCAATGAGCAGTTCTTC. Protein sequence: CSVVLMTSGIGNEQFF.